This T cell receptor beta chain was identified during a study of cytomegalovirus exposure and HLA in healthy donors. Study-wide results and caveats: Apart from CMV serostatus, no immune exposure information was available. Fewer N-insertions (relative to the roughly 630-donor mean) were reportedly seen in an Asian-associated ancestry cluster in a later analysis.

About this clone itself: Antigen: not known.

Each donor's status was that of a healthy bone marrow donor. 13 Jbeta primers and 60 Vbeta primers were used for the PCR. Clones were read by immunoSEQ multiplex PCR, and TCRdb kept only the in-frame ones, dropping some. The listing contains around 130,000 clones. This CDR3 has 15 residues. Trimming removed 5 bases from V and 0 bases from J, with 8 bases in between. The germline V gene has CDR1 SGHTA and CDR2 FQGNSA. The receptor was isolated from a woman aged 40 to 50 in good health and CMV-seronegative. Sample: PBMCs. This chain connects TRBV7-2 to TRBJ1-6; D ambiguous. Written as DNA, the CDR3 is TGTGCCAGCAGCCAACAGAGCTCCTATAATTCACCCCTCCACTTT. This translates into CASSQQSSYNSPLHF.